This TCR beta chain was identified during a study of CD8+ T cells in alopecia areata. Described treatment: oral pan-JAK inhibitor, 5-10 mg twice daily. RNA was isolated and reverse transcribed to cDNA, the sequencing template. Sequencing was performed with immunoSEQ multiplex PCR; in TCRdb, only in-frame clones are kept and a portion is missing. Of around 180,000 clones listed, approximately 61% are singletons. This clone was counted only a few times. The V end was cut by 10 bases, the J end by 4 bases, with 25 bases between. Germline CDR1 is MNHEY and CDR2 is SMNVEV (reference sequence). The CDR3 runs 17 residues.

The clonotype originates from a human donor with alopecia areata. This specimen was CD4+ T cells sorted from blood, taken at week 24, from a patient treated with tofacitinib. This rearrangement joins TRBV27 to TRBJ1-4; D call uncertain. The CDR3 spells CATGRRPQSSLNEKLFF. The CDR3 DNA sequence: TGTGCCACTGGGAGGCGTCCCCAGAGTTCCCTTAATGAAAAACTGTTTTTT.